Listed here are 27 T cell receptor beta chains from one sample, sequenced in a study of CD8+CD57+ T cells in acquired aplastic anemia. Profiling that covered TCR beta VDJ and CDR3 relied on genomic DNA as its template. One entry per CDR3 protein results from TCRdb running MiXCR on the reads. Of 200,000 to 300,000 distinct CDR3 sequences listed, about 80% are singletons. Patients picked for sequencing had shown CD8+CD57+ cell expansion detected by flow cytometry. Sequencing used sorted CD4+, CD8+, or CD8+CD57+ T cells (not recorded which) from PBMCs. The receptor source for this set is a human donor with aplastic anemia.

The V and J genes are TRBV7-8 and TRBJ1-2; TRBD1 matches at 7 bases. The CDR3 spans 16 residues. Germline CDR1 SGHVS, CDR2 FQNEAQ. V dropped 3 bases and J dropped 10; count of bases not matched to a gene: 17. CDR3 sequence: CASSLHPDGTALAYTF. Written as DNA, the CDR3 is TGTGCCAGCAGCTTGCATCCAGACGGGACAGCCCTTGCCTACACCTTC.

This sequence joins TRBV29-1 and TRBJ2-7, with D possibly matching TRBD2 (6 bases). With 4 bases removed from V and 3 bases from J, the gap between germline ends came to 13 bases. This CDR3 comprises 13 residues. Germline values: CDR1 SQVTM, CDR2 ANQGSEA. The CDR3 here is CSVATRLLYEQYF. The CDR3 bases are TGCAGCGTTGCGACTAGACTCCTCTACGAGCAGTACTTC.

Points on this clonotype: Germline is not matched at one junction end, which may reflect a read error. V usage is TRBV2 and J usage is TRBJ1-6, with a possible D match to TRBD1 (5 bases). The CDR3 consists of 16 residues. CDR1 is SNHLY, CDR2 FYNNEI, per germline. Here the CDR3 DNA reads TGTGCCAGCAGTGTGGGGGAGGGCGGCTATAATTCACTCCTCCACTTT. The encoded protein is CASSVGEGGYNSLLHF.

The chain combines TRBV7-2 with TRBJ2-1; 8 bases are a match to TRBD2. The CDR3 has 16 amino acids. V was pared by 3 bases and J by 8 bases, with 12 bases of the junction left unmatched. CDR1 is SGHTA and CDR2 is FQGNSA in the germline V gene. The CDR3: CASSFQRGGGYDEQFF. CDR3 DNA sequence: TGTGCCAGCAGCTTTCAAAGGGGCGGGGGGTACGATGAGCAGTTCTTC.

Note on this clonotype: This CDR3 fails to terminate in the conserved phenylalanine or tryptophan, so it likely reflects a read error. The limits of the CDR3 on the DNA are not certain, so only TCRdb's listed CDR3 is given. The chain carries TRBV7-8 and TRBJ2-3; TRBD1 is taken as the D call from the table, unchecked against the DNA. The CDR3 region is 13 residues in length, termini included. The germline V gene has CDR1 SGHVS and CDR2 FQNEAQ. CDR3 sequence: CASRLGGAPDTQY.

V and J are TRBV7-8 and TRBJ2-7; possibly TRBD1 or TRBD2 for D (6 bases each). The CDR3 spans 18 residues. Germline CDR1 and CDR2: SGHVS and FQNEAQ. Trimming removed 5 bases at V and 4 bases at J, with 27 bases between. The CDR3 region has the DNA TGTGCCAGCAGCCAACCAGTTGCGGGAAAAGGACAGTTATACGAGCAGTACGTC. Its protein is CASSQPVAGKGQLYEQYV.

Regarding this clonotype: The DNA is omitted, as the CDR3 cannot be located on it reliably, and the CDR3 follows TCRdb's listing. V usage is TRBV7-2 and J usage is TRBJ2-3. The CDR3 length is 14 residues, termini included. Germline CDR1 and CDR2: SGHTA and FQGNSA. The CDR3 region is CASGDGGADTQYFF.

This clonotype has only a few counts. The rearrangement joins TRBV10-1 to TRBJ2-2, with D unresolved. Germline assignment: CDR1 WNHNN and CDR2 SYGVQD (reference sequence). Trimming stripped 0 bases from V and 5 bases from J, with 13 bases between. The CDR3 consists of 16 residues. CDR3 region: CASSESTPGRTGELFF. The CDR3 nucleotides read TGCGCCAGCAGTGAGTCGACGCCAGGACGGACCGGGGAGCTGTTTTTT.

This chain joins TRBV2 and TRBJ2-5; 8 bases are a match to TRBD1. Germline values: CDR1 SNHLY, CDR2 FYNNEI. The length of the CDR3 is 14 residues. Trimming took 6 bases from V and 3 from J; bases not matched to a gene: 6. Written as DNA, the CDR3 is TGTGCCAGCAGCACCACGGACAGGGAAGAGACCCAGTACTTC. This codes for CASSTTDREETQYF.

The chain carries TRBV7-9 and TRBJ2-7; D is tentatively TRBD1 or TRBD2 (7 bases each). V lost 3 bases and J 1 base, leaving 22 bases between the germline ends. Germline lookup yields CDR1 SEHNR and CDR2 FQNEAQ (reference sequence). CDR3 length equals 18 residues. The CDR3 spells CASSFHPGGTALSYEQYV. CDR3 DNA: TGTGCCAGCAGCTTTCATCCCGGGGGGACAGCCCTTTCCTACGAGCAGTACGTC.

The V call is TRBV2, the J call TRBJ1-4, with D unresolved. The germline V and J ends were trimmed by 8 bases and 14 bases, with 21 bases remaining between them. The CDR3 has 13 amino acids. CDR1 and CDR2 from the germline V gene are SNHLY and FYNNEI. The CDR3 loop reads CASGAFGANMLFF. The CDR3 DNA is TGTGCCAGCGGAGCCTTTGGCGCAAATATGCTGTTTTTT.

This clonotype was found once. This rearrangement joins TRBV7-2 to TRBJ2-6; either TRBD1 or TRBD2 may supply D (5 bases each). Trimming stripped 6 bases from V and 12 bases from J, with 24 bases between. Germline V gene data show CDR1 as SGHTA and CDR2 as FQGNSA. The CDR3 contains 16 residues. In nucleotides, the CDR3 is TGTGCCAGCAGTTCGGGACGCAACGAGCAGTCCGTCGTCCTGACTTTC. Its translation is CASSSGRNEQSVVLTF.

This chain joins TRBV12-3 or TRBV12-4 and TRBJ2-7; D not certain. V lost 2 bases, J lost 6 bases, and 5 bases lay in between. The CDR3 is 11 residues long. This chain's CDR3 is CASSLSVEQYF. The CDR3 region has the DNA TGTGCCAGCAGTTTATCAGTCGAGCAGTACTTC.

CDR3 sequence (DNA): TGTGCCAGCAGCTTAGCGGGAAGACCCGACACTCAAGATTTCTTT. Protein product: CASSLAGRPDTQDFF. The chain uses TRBV7-2 and TRBJ1-1; unclear D gene. Trimming took off 0 bases at V and 13 bases at J, with 21 bases between the two ends. CDR3 length: 15 residues. Germline loops: CDR1 SGHTA, CDR2 FQGNSA. Full variable domain (outside the CDR3, taken from reference TRBV7-2 and TRBJ1-1): GAGVSQSPSNKVTEKGKDVELRCDPISGHTALYWYRQSLGQGLEFLIYFQGNSAPDKSGLPSDRFSAERTGGSVSTLTIQRTQQEDSAVYLCASSLAGRPDTQDFFGQGTRLTVV.

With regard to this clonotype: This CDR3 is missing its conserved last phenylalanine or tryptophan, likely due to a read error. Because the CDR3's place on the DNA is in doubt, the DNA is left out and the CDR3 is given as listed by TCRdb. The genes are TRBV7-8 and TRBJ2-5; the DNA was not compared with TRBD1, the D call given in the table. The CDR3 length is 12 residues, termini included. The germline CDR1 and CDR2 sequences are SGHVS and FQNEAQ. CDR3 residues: CASSGGGETHTQ.

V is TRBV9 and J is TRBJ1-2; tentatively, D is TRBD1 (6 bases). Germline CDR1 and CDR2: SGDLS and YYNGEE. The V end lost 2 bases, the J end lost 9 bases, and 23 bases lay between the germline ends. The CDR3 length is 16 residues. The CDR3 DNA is TGTGCCAGCAGCGTGGGGGGGGGCCAGGGAGGAAACAGCTACACCTTC. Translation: CASSVGGGQGGNSYTF.

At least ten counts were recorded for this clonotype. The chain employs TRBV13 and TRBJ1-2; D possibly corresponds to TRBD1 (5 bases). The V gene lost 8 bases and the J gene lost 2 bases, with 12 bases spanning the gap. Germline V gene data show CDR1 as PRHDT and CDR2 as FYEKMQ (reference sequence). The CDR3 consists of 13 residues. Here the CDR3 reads CASGGTVNYGYTF. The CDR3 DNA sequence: TGTGCCAGCGGGGGTACGGTCAACTATGGCTACACCTTC.

CDR3 coding DNA: TGTGCCAGCAGCGCCCCTCTAGCGGGGGCCGAGGAGACCCAGTACTTC. Translating gives CASSAPLAGAEETQYF. The J gene is TRBJ2-5, the V gene TRBV9, with 10 bases fitting TRBD2. Germline trimming cut 3 bases from V and 5 bases from J; bases unmatched to any gene: 10. In germline, CDR1 is SGDLS, CDR2 YYNGEE. This CDR3 is built from 16 residues.

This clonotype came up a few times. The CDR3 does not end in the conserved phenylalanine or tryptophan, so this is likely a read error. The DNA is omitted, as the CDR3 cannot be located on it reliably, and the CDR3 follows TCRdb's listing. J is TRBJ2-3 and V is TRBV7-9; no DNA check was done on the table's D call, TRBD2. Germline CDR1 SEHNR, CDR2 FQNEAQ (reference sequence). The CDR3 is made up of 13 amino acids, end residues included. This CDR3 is CASGFERSGGRDE.

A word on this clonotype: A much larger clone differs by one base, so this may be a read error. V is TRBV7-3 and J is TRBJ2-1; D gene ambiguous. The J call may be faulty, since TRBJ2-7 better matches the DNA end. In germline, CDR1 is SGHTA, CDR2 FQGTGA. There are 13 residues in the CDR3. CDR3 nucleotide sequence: TGTGCCAGCAGCCTCCAGATCCACAATGAGCAGTACTTC. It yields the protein CASSLQIHNEQYF.

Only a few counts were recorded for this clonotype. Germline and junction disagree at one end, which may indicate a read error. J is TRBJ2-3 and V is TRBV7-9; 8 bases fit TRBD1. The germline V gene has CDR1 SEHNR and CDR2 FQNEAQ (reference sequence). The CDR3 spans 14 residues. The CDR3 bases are TGTGCCAGCAGCTTAGCTCTGACAGGGGACACTGAAGCTTTT. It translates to CASSLALTGDTEAF.

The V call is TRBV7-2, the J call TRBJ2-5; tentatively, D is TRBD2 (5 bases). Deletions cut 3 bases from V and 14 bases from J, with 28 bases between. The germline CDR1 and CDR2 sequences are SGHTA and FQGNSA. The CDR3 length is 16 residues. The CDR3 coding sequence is TGTGCCAGCAGCTTGGGCCCAACAACTAGTCAAGAAACCTTCTACTTC. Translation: CASSLGPTTSQETFYF.

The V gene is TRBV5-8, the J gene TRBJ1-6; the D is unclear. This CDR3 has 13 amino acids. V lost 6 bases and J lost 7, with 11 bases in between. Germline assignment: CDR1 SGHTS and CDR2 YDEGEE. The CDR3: CASTAERNSPLHF. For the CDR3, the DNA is TGTGCCAGCACGGCGGAAAGAAATTCACCCCTCCACTTT.

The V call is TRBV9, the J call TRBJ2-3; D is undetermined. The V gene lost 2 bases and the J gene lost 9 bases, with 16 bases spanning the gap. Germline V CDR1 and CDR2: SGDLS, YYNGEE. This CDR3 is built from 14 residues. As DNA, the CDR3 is TGTGCCAGCAGCGTTACGAGAAATCCCTACACGCAGTATTTT. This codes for CASSVTRNPYTQYF.

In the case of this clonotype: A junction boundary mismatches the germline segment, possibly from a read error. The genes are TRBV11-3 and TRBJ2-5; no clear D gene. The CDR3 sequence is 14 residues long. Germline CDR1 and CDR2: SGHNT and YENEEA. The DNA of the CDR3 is TGTGCCACCAGCCGCCACTTCGAGCAAGAGACCCAGTACTTC. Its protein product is CATSRHFEQETQYF.

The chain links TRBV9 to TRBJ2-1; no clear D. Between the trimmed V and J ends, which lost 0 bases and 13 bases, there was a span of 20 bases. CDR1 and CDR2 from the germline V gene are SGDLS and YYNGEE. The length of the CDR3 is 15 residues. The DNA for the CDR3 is TGTGCCAGCAGCGTAGGGCCGAATACGCACTATTTTCAGTTCTTC. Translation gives CASSVGPNTHYFQFF.

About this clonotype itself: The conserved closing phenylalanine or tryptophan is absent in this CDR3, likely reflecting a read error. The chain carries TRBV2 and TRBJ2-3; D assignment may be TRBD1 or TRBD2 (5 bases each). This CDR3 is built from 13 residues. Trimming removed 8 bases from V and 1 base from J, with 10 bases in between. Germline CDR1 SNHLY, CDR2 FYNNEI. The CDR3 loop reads CASGDRGTDTQYL. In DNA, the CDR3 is TGTGCCAGCGGGGACCGGGGCACAGATACGCAGTATCTG.